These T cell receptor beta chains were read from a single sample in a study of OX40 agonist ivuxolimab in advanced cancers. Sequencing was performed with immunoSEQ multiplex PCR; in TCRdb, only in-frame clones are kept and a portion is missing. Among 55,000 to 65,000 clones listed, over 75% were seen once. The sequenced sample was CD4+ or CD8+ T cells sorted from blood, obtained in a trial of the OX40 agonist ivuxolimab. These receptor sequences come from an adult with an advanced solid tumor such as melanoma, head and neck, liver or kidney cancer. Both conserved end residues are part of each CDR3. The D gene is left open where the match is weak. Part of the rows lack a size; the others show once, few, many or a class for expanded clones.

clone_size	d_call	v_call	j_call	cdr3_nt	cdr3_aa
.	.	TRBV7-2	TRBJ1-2	TGTGCCAGCAGCTTAGATAGGGCACCGACATATTATGGGGGCTACACCTTC	CASSLDRAPTYYGGYTF
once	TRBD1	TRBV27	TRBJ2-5	TGTGCCAGCAGCCCGGGACAGGGGGCTAGAAAGACCCAGTACTTC	CASSPGQGARKTQYF
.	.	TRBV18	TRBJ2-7	TGTGCCAGCTCACCAGGCCGGGACACCCCCTACGAGCAGTACTTC	CASSPGRDTPYEQYF
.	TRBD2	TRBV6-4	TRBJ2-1	TGTGCCAGCAGTGACTCAGGCGGGGGGGCTTGCTCCTACAATGAGCAGTTCTTC	CASSDSGGGACSYNEQFF
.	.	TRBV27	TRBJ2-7	TGTGCCAGCAGTCTATGGGATCCCTACGAGCAGTACTTC	CASSLWDPYEQYF
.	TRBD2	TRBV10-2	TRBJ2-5	TGCGCCAGCAGATCGGGACTAGCGGGAGGGCACGGAGGAGAGACCCAGTACTTC	CASRSGLAGGHGGETQYF
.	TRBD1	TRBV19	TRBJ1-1	TGTGCCAGTAGTAACAACAGGGGTTCCACTGAAGCTTTCTTT	CASSNNRGSTEAFF
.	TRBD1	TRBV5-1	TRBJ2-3	TGCGCCAGCGGACGACAGGGGACAAACACAGATACGCAGTATTTT	CASGRQGTNTDTQYF
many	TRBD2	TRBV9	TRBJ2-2	TGTGCCAGCAGCTCTAGCGGGGGGGCCTACACCGGGGAGCTGTTTTTT	CASSSSGGAYTGELFF
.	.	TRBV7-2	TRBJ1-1	TGTGCCAGCAGCCCGGACACTGAAGCTTTCTTT	CASSPDTEAFF
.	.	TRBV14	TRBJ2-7	TGTGCCAGCAGCCAAGGCGGGGTTTTGGGCGAGCAGTACTTC	CASSQGGVLGEQYF
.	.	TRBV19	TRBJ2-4	TGTGCCAGTAGTATCAATTCTGGGGGTAACATTCAGTACTTC	CASSINSGGNIQYF
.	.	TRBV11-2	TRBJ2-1	TGTGCCAGCAGCTTAGACCGACTAGAGCAGTTCTTC	CASSLDRLEQFF
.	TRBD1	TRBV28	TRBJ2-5	TGTGCCAGCAGGCCGGACAGGGTTGAGACCCAGTACTTC	CASRPDRVETQYF
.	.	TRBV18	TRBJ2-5	TGTGCCAGCTCACCAGCCAGAGAGACCCAGTACTTC	CASSPARETQYF
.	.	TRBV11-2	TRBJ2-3	TGTGCCAGCAGCCCAGGGGGGCGGGGGACCACAGATACGCAGTATTTT	CASSPGGRGTTDTQYF
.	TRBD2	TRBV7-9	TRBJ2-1	TGTGCCAGCAGCCGGGGTCGGGGACTAGCGGGAGGGGGTTACAATGAGCAGTTCTTC	CASSRGRGLAGGGYNEQFF
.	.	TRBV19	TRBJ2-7	TGTGCCAGTAGACCCCGGGACATGAGCTCCTACGAGCAGTACTTC	CASRPRDMSSYEQYF
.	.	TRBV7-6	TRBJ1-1	TGTGCCAGCAGCTTGCAGGGACGGGTGAACACTGAAGCTTTCTTT	CASSLQGRVNTEAFF
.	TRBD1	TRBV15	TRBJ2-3	TGTGCCACCAGCGTTAGACAGGGGAGATTGACAGATACGCAGTATTTT	CATSVRQGRLTDTQYF
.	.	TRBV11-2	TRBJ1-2	TGTGCCAGCAGCCCCGCTTTGGAAGCGTATGGCTACACCTTC	CASSPALEAYGYTF
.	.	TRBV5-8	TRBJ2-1	TGTGCCAGCGTTAGAGGGCGGTCAACCTACAATGAGCAGTTCTTC	CASVRGRSTYNEQFF
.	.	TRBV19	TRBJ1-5	TGTGCCAGTAGTATAGAGGGGGCACGGGGTCAGCCCCAGCATTTT	CASSIEGARGQPQHF
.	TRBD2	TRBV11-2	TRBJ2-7	TGTGCCAGCAGCTTAGGGCCTTCTAGCGGGAGTCAGTACTTC	CASSLGPSSGSQYF
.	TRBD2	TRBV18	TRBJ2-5	TGTGCCAGCTCTCGGACTAGCTGGTCCCAAGAGACCCAGTACTTC	CASSRTSWSQETQYF
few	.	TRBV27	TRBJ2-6	TGTGCCAGCAGTTCGCTAACTGGGGCCAACGTCCTGACTTTC	CASSSLTGANVLTF
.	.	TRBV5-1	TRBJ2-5	TGCGCCAGCAGCTTGGCGGGGACGTCCCAAGAGACCCAGTACTTC	CASSLAGTSQETQYF
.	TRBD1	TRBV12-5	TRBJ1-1	TGTGCTAGTGGTTTGGGGACAGGCCATGGGGAAGCTTTCTTT	CASGLGTGHGEAFF
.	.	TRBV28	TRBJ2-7	TGTGCCAGCAGTTTAGTACAGAATTCCTACGAGCAGTACTTC	CASSLVQNSYEQYF
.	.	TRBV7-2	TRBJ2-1	TGTGCCAGCAGCTTAGCTGGGACGCAGATGGCCAATGAGCAGTTCTTC	CASSLAGTQMANEQFF
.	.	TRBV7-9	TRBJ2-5	TGTGCCAGCAGCTTAGCCTATGGGACCCCACAAGAGACCCAGTACTTC	CASSLAYGTPQETQYF
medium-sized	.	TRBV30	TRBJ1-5	TGTGCCTGGAGTCGGGATAGCAATCAGCCCCAGCATTTT	CAWSRDSNQPQHF
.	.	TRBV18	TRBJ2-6	TGTGCCAGCTCACCACCCCTCGCCCACTCTTCTGGGGCCAACGTCCTGACTTTC	CASSPPLAHSSGANVLTF
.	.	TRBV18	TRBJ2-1	TGTGCCAGCTCACCCTGGCAGGGTGAGGGCAATGAGCAGTTCTTC	CASSPWQGEGNEQFF
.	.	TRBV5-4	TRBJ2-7	TGTGCCAGCAGCTTGGAGGACGGGTGGCAGTACTTC	CASSLEDGWQYF
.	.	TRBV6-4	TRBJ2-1	TGTGCCAGCAGTGACTCTGAGACAAACTCCTACAATGAGCAGTTCTTC	CASSDSETNSYNEQFF
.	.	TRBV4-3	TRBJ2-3	TGCGCCAGCAGCCAAGATAAGCGGCCATTGGATACGCAGTATTTT	CASSQDKRPLDTQYF
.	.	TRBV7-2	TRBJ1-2	TGTGCCAGCAGCTCTGCCTCGGGGAGAAGGTTTGGCTACACCTTC	CASSSASGRRFGYTF
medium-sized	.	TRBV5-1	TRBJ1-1	TGCGCCAGCAGCTTGCAGAACACTGAAGCTTTCTTT	CASSLQNTEAFF
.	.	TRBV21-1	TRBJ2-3	TGTGCCAGCAGCCTAAGGGACAGGAACACAGATACGCAGTATTTT	CASSLRDRNTDTQYF
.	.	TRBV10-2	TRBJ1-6	TGCGCCAGCAGTGAGCAGCAGGGCCGCTTAGATTCACCCCTCCACTTT	CASSEQQGRLDSPLHF
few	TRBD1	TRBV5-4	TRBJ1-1	TGTGCCAGCAGCACTCGACAGGGTGGCGCAGCTTTCTTT	CASSTRQGGAAFF
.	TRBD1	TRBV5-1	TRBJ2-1	TGCGCCAGCAGCTGGGGACAGGGTAGGGATGAGCAGTTCTTC	CASSWGQGRDEQFF
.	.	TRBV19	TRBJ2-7	TGTGCCAGTCAGAAAGAGGGCTCCTACGAGCAGTACTTC	CASQKEGSYEQYF
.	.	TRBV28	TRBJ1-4	TGTGCCAGCAGCCGGATTCGGTTTCGGCAGGGGAATGAAAAACTGTTTTTT	CASSRIRFRQGNEKLFF
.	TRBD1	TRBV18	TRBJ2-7	TGTGCCAGCTCAGCGGACAGGGGAGGAGAGCAGTACTTC	CASSADRGGEQYF
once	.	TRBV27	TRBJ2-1	TGTGCCAGTTCGTGGGGCCTACCCTACAATGAGCAGTTCTTC	CASSWGLPYNEQFF
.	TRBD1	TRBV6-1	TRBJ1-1	TGTGCCAGCAGTGAACACGGACAGGGAACGACCTACGTGTTACCTCAAGCTTTCTTT	CASSEHGQGTTYVLPQAFF
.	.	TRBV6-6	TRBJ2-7	TGTGCCAGCGGAATCAGGGGTGGCTACGAGCAGTACTTC	CASGIRGGYEQYF
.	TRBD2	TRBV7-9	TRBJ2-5	TGTGCCAGCAGCCCCCAGAGACTAGCGGGGGGCAGGGGGCAAGAGACCCAGTACTTC	CASSPQRLAGGRGQETQYF
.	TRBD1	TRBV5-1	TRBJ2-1	TGCGCCAGCAGCTTGTCGGGACAGGCAGACAATGAGCAGTTCTTC	CASSLSGQADNEQFF
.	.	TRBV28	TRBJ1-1	TGTGCCAGCAGTTTATTATTCGGTGAAGCTTTCTTT	CASSLLFGEAFF
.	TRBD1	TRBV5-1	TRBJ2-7	TGCGCCAGCAGCCCGGGACAGGGGATCGTCCACGAGCAGTACTTC	CASSPGQGIVHEQYF
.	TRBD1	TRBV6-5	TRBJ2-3	TGTGCCAGCAGTTCACAGGGGTACACAGATACGCAGTATTTT	CASSSQGYTDTQYF
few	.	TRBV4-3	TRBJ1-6	TGCGCCAGCAGCCTAAATAGGGGGAATTCACCCCTCCACTTT	CASSLNRGNSPLHF
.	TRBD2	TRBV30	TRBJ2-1	TGTGCCTGGAGAAAGCGGGGACTAACTGGGGATGAGCAGTTCTTC	CAWRKRGLTGDEQFF